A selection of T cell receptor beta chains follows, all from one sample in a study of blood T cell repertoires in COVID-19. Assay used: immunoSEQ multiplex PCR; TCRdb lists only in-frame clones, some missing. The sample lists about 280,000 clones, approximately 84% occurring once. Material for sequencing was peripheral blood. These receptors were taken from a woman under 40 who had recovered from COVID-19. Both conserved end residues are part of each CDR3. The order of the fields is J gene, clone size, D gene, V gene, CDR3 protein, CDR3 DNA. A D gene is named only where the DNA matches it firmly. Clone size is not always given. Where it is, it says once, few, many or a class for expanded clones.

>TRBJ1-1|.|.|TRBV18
CASSPGQGSTEAFF
TGTGCCAGCTCACCCGGTCAGGGGAGCACTGAAGCTTTCTTT
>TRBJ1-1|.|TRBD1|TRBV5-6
CASRRTGGATEAFF
TGTGCCAGCAGAAGGACAGGAGGGGCCACTGAAGCTTTCTTT
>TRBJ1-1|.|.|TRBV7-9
CASSLAQGTEAFF
TGTGCCAGCAGCTTAGCTCAGGGCACTGAAGCTTTCTTT
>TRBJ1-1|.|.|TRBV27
CASCGGNTEAFF
TGTGCCAGTTGCGGGGGGAATACTGAAGCTTTCTTT
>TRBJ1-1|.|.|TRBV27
CASSLSAGLTTEAFF
TGTGCCAGCAGTTTATCGGCAGGGTTAACGACTGAAGCTTTCTTT
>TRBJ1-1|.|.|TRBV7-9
CASSLGDTGNTEAFF
TGTGCCAGCAGCTTAGGGGACACCGGGAACACTGAAGCTTTCTTT
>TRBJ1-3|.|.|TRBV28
CASSFRVASYSGNTIYF
TGTGCCAGCAGTTTCCGGGTCGCTTCATACTCTGGAAACACCATATATTTT
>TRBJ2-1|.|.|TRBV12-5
CASGWRGDEQFF
TGTGCTAGTGGTTGGAGGGGTGATGAGCAGTTCTTC
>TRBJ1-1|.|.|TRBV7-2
CASSLFDLGRGSEAFF
TGTGCCAGCAGCTTATTTGACTTAGGGAGGGGGTCTGAAGCTTTCTTT
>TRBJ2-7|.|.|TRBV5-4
CASSFGAYEQYF
TGTGCCAGCAGCTTCGGGGCCTACGAGCAGTACTTC
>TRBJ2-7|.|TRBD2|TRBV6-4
CASSLLAGEGEQYF
TGTGCCAGCAGCCTACTAGCGGGAGAAGGAGAGCAGTACTTC
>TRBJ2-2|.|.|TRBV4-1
CASSQDPRTDSYGELFF
TGCGCCAGCAGCCAAGATCCAAGGACAGACAGTTACGGGGAGCTGTTTTTT
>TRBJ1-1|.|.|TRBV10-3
CAISTGSNTEAFF
TGTGCCATTTCGACAGGCTCGAACACTGAAGCTTTCTTT
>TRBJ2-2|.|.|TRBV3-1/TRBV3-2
CASSQGPWTGELFF
TGTGCCAGCAGCCAAGGGCCCTGGACCGGGGAGCTGTTTTTT
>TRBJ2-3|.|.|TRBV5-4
CASSLASDTDTQYF
TGTGCCAGCAGCTTGGCCTCAGATACAGATACGCAGTATTTT
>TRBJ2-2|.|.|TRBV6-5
CASSPGWDTGELFF
TGTGCCAGCAGTCCAGGTTGGGACACCGGGGAGCTGTTTTTT
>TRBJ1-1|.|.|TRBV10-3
CATRQQNTEAFF
TGTGCCACCCGACAGCAGAACACTGAAGCTTTCTTT
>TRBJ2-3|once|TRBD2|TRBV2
CASSVETSGDTQYF
TGTGCCAGCAGTGTCGAGACTAGCGGGGATACGCAGTATTTT
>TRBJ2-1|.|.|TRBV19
CASSRAAAGGNNEQFF
TGTGCCAGTAGTCGCGCCGCCGCCGGAGGGAACAATGAGCAGTTCTTC
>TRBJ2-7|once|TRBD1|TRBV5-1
CASSHRDRGWDEQYF
TGCGCCAGCAGCCACCGGGACAGGGGATGGGACGAGCAGTACTTC
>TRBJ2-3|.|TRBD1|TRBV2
CASSADRGRTDTQYF
TGTGCCAGCAGTGCGGACAGGGGAAGGACAGATACGCAGTATTTT
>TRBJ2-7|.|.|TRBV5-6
CASSLGQGTEQYF
TGTGCCAGCAGCTTGGGTCAGGGGACCGAGCAGTACTTC
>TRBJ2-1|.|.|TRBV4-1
CASSPPGRQSYNEQFF
TGCGCCAGCAGCCCCCCGGGTCGGCAGTCCTACAATGAGCAGTTCTTC
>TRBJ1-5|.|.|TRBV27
CASSSQYSNQPQHF
TGTGCCAGCAGCTCACAGTATAGCAATCAGCCCCAGCATTTT
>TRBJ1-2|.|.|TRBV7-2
CASSSPVGYTF
TGTGCCAGCAGCTCCCCCGTAGGCTACACCTTC
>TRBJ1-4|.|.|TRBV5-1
CASSLNGGSPTVVFF
TGCGCCAGCAGCTTGAATGGAGGGTCCCCAACGGTAGTGTTTTTT
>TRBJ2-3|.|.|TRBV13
CASSPRLESTDTQYF
TGTGCCAGCAGCCCCCGACTAGAGAGCACAGATACGCAGTATTTT
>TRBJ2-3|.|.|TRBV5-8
CASSHREFTDTQYF
TGTGCCAGCAGCCACAGGGAATTCACAGATACGCAGTATTTT
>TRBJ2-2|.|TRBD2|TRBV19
CASSATSGSTGELFF
TGTGCCAGTAGTGCGACTAGCGGCAGCACCGGGGAGCTGTTTTTT
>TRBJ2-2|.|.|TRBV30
CAWSVRSGLIYGHCSGELFF
TGTGCCTGGAGTGTACGGTCAGGGTTAATTTATGGTCATTGCTCCGGGGAGCTGTTTTTT
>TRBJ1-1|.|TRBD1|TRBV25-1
CASRLPGTGGTEAFF
TGTGCCAGCAGACTTCCCGGGACAGGGGGCACTGAAGCTTTCTTT
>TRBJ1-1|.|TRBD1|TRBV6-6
CASSTGQGATEAFF
TGTGCCAGCAGTACGGGACAGGGGGCCACTGAAGCTTTCTTT
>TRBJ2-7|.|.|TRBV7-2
CASSASKRAEQYF
TGTGCCAGCAGCGCTTCCAAGCGGGCTGAGCAGTACTTC
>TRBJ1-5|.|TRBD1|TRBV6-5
CASSRGQPNQPQHF
TGTGCCAGCAGTCGGGGACAGCCAAATCAGCCCCAGCATTTT
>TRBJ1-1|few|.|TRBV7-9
CASSPRMGGNTEAFF
TGTGCCAGCAGCCCACGAATGGGGGGGAACACTGAAGCTTTCTTT
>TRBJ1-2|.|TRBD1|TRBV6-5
CASGGQTLTHGYTF
TGTGCCAGCGGGGGACAGACGTTAACCCACGGCTACACCTTC
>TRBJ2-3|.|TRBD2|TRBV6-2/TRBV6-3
CASSPGLAGAGDTQYF
TGTGCCAGCAGTCCGGGACTAGCGGGAGCGGGAGATACGCAGTATTTT
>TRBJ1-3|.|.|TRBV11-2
CASSLDLSLGNTIYF
TGTGCCAGCAGCTTAGATCTGAGTCTGGGAAACACCATATATTTT
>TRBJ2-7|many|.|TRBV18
CASSPGGTYEQYF
TGTGCCAGCTCACCGGGGGGAACCTACGAGCAGTACTTC
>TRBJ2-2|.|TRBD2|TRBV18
CASSPLGLAGNTGELFF
TGTGCCAGCTCACCATTAGGACTAGCGGGAAACACCGGGGAGCTGTTTTTT
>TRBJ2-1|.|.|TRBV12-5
CASGLFPDEQFF
TGTGCTAGTGGTTTGTTTCCGGATGAGCAGTTCTTC
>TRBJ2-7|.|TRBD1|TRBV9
CASSVVGTGGVEQYF
TGTGCCAGCAGCGTAGTCGGGACAGGGGGTGTGGAGCAGTACTTC
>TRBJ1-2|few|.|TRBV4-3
CASSQDREVWGYGYTF
TGCGCCAGCAGCCAAGACAGGGAGGTTTGGGGCTATGGCTACACCTTC
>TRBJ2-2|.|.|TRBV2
CASTPSGLLNTGELFF
TGTGCCAGCACCCCTTCGGGACTCTTGAACACCGGGGAGCTGTTTTTT